These T cell receptor beta chains were read from a single sample in a study of patients and donors after allogeneic stem cell transplantation. Each CDR3 protein gets one entry after TCRdb re-called the RT-PCR reads with MiXCR. The repertoire has approximately 99,000 distinct CDR3 sequences, 35% of them found once; the top ten carry around 26%. Sequencing was done on a sample of blood, either unsorted or a sorted T cell fraction (not recorded which). The origin of the receptors is a human donor who was either an allogeneic HSCT recipient or a stem cell or donor lymphocyte infusion donor (not recorded which). It is not recorded whose cells these are; they may come from a transplant donor. Both conserved end residues are part of each CDR3. The D gene is left open where the match is weak. Rows may omit the clone size; those that give it use once, few, many or a size class.

>TRBV25-1|few|TRBJ1-5|-
CASAGGPSNQPQHF
TGTGCCAGCGCAGGAGGGCCTAGCAATCAGCCCCAGCATTTT
>TRBV6-2/TRBV6-3|few|TRBJ2-1|-
CASSTLHEQFF
TGTGCCAGCAGTACTCTACATGAGCAGTTCTTC
>TRBV6-6|few|TRBJ1-2|-
CASSQGRQNYGYTF
TGTGCCAGCAGCCAAGGGCGGCAGAACTATGGCTACACCTTC
>TRBV6-2/TRBV6-3|-|TRBJ1-5|-
CASGRRLRDHSNQPQHF
TGTGCCAGCGGAAGACGACTCAGGGACCATAGCAATCAGCCCCAGCATTTT
>TRBV5-1|once|TRBJ2-1|TRBD1
CASSYDGQGYNEQFF
TGCGCCAGCAGCTATGACGGACAGGGCTACAATGAGCAGTTCTTC
>TRBV6-2/TRBV6-3|few|TRBJ1-5|TRBD1
CASRIGQGTYSNQPQHF
TGTGCCAGCAGAATCGGACAGGGGACCTATAGCAATCAGCCCCAGCATTTT
>TRBV9|few|TRBJ1-3|-
CASGLDSGNTIYF
TGTGCCAGCGGGCTGGACTCTGGAAACACCATATATTTT
>TRBV12-3/TRBV12-4|once|TRBJ2-5|-
CASRRGAKETQYF
TGTGCCAGCCGCCGGGGGGCGAAAGAGACCCAGTACTTC
>TRBV5-1|once|TRBJ2-7|TRBD2
CATSRTSGGAYEQYF
TGCGCCACCTCACGGACTAGCGGGGGGGCCTACGAGCAGTACTTC
>TRBV29-1|few|TRBJ2-4|TRBD2
CSVELAGGGKNIQYF
TGCAGCGTTGAACTAGCGGGAGGGGGCAAAAACATTCAGTACTTC
>TRBV2|few|TRBJ1-6|-
CASSERAPLHF
TGTGCCAGCAGTGAACGGGCACCCCTCCACTTT
>TRBV21-1|few|TRBJ2-1|-
CASSKTRGAAKVYNEQFF
TGTGCCAGCAGCAAAACGAGGGGGGCGGCAAAGGTCTACAATGAGCAGTTCTTC
>TRBV5-1|many|TRBJ1-2|-
CASSLGQLYGYTF
TGCGCCAGCAGCTTGGGACAGCTCTATGGCTACACCTTC
>TRBV20-1|-|TRBJ2-1|-
CSAPGHSHNEQFF
TGCAGTGCGCCGGGACATTCCCACAATGAGCAGTTCTTC
>TRBV20-1|-|TRBJ2-1|-
CSAREAGQVYKQFF
TGCAGTGCTAGAGAGGCAGGCCAGGTGTATAAGCAGTTCTTC
>TRBV28|few|TRBJ1-2|-
CASSFLGARASIDTF
TGTGCCAGCAGTTTTCTGGGTGCGAGAGCGAGCATAGACACCTTC